This TCR beta chain appears in the sequencing data of a study of T cell responses to AZD1222 COVID-19 vaccine. TCRdb keeps only in-frame clones here, not all; method: immunoSEQ multiplex PCR. This sample has approximately 220,000 clones, with around 93% found just once. The CDR3 is 13 residues long. Trimming cost V 4 bases and J 6 bases, with 15 bases left between them. CDR1 is SQVTM, CDR2 ANQGSEA, per germline. To note about this clone: Its target is unknown.

Notes on the study in general: Clonal diversity may have been underestimated in mostly white British donors. Just a handful of AZD1222 recipients were seropositive at baseline. Two doses of AZD1222 preceded a rise in Spike-specific TCR breadth and depth.

The J gene is TRBJ1-1, the V gene TRBV29-1; weak D call: TRBD1 (5 bases). The source is an adult in good health. Sequencing was performed on peripheral blood, taken on day 0 of MenACWY control vaccination. The CDR3 region has the DNA TGCAGCGTTGGAGACAGCCTACACGCTGAAGCTTTCTTT. Its protein product is CSVGDSLHAEAFF.